These 22 T cell receptor beta chains share one sample of origin, sequenced in a study of beta chain features in type 1 diabetes. Points from the study as a whole: For Type 1 diabetes patients, all four CD4+ subsets carried TCRB CDR3s that were moderately but significantly shorter.

These receptors have no identified antigens. The isolated RNA, all of it, was reverse transcribed, so expressed TCRB transcripts were what got sequenced. Only in-frame clones appear in the TCRdb table, and some are missing; sequencing was by immunoSEQ multiplex PCR. The sample lists over 150,000 clones, roughly 8% occurring once. The sequenced sample was central memory CD4+ T cells from blood. Receptors were obtained from a man aged 18 to 29 with type 1 diabetes.

This chain joins TRBV29-1 and TRBJ1-1; no firm D call. CDR3 length equals 13 residues. Deletions cut 6 bases from V and 2 bases from J, with 13 bases between. CDR1 is SQVTM and CDR2 is ANQGSEA in the germline V gene. In DNA, the CDR3 is TGCAGCGTCGGTTCCGGGAGAAACACTGAAGCTTTCTTT. It yields the protein CSVGSGRNTEAFF.

CDR3 loop: CASSELNRGGYTF. The CDR3 nucleotides read TGTGCCAGCAGTGAATTGAACCGAGGAGGCTACACCTTC. The chain uses TRBV25-1 and TRBJ1-2; D remains unclear. The CDR3 length is 13 residues. From germline, CDR1 is MGHDK and CDR2 SYGVNS. Trimming stripped 1 base from V and 8 bases from J, with 11 bases between.

This clone was picked up a small number of times. The J gene is TRBJ1-2, the V gene TRBV30; D unclear. V shed 2 bases and J shed 8 bases, with 15 bases lying between them. CDR3 length: 13 residues. CDR1 is GTSNPN, CDR2 SVGIG, per germline (reference sequence). CDR3 protein: CAWSIQLTRGYTF. Here the CDR3 DNA reads TGTGCCTGGAGTATACAACTGACTCGAGGCTACACCTTC.

DNA for the CDR3: TGTGCCAGCAGCCCAGCGGGGGAGACCCAGTACTTC. It translates to CASSPAGETQYF. This rearrangement joins TRBV7-2 to TRBJ2-5; 7 bases fit TRBD2. Germline trimming cut 5 bases from V and 5 bases from J; bases unmatched to any gene: 2. CDR1 SGHTA and CDR2 FQGNSA come from the germline V gene. This CDR3 is 12 amino acids long.

This clone was seen a few times. This chain's CDR3 is CAWKPNRGNAVAFF. CDR3 in DNA: TGTGCCTGGAAACCTAACAGGGGGAATGCGGTAGCTTTCTTT. The rearrangement joins TRBV30 to TRBJ1-1, with 8 bases identical to TRBD1. The CDR3 has 14 amino acids. With V trimmed by 4 bases and J by 10 bases, 14 bases remained unmatched. The germline V gene encodes CDR1 GTSNPN and CDR2 SVGIG (reference sequence).

This clone was seen a few times. This chain uses TRBV4-2 with TRBJ2-5; 12 positions match TRBD2. Germline lookup yields CDR1 LGHNA and CDR2 YNFKEQ. This CDR3 is 17 amino acids long. Germline trimming cut 4 bases from V and 1 base from J; bases unmatched to any gene: 7. CDR3 in DNA: TGTGCCAGCAGCCTTGGACTAGCGGGGACCATCCAAGAGACCCAGTACTTC. Translation: CASSLGLAGTIQETQYF.

The chain links TRBV19 to TRBJ2-3, with 9 positions matching TRBD2. Germline V gives CDR1 LNHDA, CDR2 SQIVND (reference sequence). This CDR3 has 16 residues. The V segment lost 9 bases and the J segment 2 bases; nucleotides outside the gene matches: 12. Here the CDR3 reads CASSSGDAGFTDTQYF. The CDR3 nucleotides are TGTGCCAGCTCTAGCGGGGACGCCGGATTCACAGATACGCAGTATTTT.

This clone was seen a few times. The chain is built from TRBV5-1 and TRBJ2-5, with TRBD2 matching 9 bases. V shed 4 bases, J shed 0 bases, and the junction held 4 bases outside the gene matches. The length of the CDR3 is 15 residues. The germline gives CDR1 SGHRS, CDR2 YFSETQ. The CDR3 DNA follows: TGCGCCAGCAGCGCGAGCGGGGGGTACCAAGAGACCCAGTACTTC. Its protein product is CASSASGGYQETQYF.

This clone has only a few counts. CDR3 amino acids: CASSRVETQYF. The CDR3 nucleotides read TGTGCCAGCAGCCGGGTAGAGACCCAGTACTTC. This chain joins TRBV28 and TRBJ2-5; no reliable D call. Trimming stripped 6 bases from V and 4 bases from J, with 6 bases between. Germline V gene lookup returns CDR1 MDHEN and CDR2 SYDVKM. The CDR3 spans 11 residues.

The V gene is TRBV29-1, the J gene TRBJ2-1, with TRBD1 identical over 8 bases. V gave up 5 bases and J gave up 5 bases; unmatched junction bases: 5. The CDR3 contains 13 residues. Germline CDR1 reads SQVTM; CDR2 reads ANQGSEA. The CDR3 DNA reads as TGCAGCGTTCGGACAGGGAGCCACAATGAGCAGTTCTTC. Its translation: CSVRTGSHNEQFF.

This clone was seen only a few times. V gene TRBV18 combines with J gene TRBJ1-5, with unresolved D. Germline-derived CDR1 and CDR2 are KGHSH and LQKENI. V lost 6 bases, J lost 0 bases, and 6 bases lay in between. This CDR3 has 13 amino acids. The CDR3 nucleotides read TGTGCCAGCTCCAGTGGTAGCAATCAGCCCCAGCATTTT. Protein sequence: CASSSGSNQPQHF.

CDR3 nucleotide sequence: TGTGCCTGGAGAGGGGGCCGGGGCTACACCTTC. As protein: CAWRGGRGYTF. V usage is TRBV30 and J usage is TRBJ1-2, with TRBD1 identical over 7 bases. This CDR3 region has 11 residues. Germline CDR1 and CDR2: GTSNPN and SVGIG (reference sequence). V was clipped by 3 bases and J by 8 bases; unmatched bases: 3. The full variable domain, in which reference TRBV30 and TRBJ1-2 provide the parts outside the CDR3, is SQTIHQWPATLVQPVGSPLSLECTVEGTSNPNLYWYRQAAGRGLQLLFYSVGIGQISSEVPQNLSASRPQDRQFILSSKKLLLSDSGFYLCAWRGGRGYTFGSGTRLTVV.

This clone was found a few times. The chain combines TRBV29-1 with TRBJ2-5; TRBD1 matches at 11 bases. Germline loops: CDR1 SQVTM, CDR2 ANQGSEA. V was clipped by 6 bases and J by 5 bases; unmatched bases: 2. The length of the CDR3 is 12 residues. The CDR3 DNA is TGCAGCGTCCGGGACAGGGGGGAGACCCAGTACTTC. Its protein product is CSVRDRGETQYF.

This clone was picked up a small number of times. The V and J genes are TRBV27 and TRBJ1-1; 7 bases line up with TRBD1. The CDR3 sequence is 13 residues long. J gave up 5 bases and V 6 bases, and 6 bases lay outside the gene matches. Per germline, CDR1 MNHEY and CDR2 SMNVEV (reference sequence). CDR3 coding DNA: TGTGCCAGCAGAACCCGACAGGGAACTGAAGCTTTCTTT. This sequence encodes CASRTRQGTEAFF.

V usage is TRBV9 and J usage is TRBJ2-7, with D possibly matching TRBD2 (5 bases). V lost 3 bases and J 6 bases, leaving 10 bases between the germline ends. Per germline, CDR1 SGDLS and CDR2 YYNGEE. The CDR3 runs to 12 residues. The CDR3 nucleotides read TGTGCCAGCAGCGGGGTTCGGGGCGAGCAGTACTTC. Translated, it gives CASSGVRGEQYF.

This clone was seen a few times. The chain recombines TRBV9 with TRBJ1-1; 9 bases map to TRBD1. Germline V gives CDR1 SGDLS, CDR2 YYNGEE. V lost 4 bases to trimming and J lost 7 bases; unmatched junction nucleotides: 17. The CDR3 totals 17 residues. The DNA of the CDR3 is TGTGCCAGCAGCCCAAATTCCCCGGGGACAGGGAGAGGTGAAGCTTTCTTT. It codes for CASSPNSPGTGRGEAFF.

The J gene is TRBJ2-5, the V gene TRBV5-1; D gene unclear. CDR3 length equals 15 residues. V lost 2 bases and J lost 1, with 12 bases in between. Germline CDR1 is SGHRS and CDR2 is YFSETQ. Here the CDR3 DNA reads TGCGCCAGCAGCTTAGCCCCAACAGCCCAAGAGACCCAGTACTTC. As protein: CASSLAPTAQETQYF.

As to this clone: Other DNA sequences of this sample code for an identical CDR3. J is TRBJ2-3 and V is TRBV7-9, with unresolved D. The CDR3 spans 11 residues. The V end was cut by 4 bases, the J end by 3 bases, with 2 bases between. Germline-derived CDR1 and CDR2 are SEHNR and FQNEAQ (reference sequence). In nucleotides, the CDR3 is TGTGCCAGCAGCTCGACAGATACGCAGTATTTT. Encoded protein: CASSSTDTQYF.

Here the CDR3 DNA reads TGTGCCAGCAGCCCCCAGGACAGGGCTGGCGAAAAACTGTTTTTT. Its protein product is CASSPQDRAGEKLFF. This chain uses TRBV7-8 with TRBJ1-4, with 8 bases identical to TRBD1. CDR1 and CDR2 (germline): SGHVS, FQNEAQ. Unmatched junction bases numbered 10, after V lost 5 bases and J lost 8 bases. The CDR3 covers 15 residues.

This chain connects TRBV4-3 to TRBJ2-7, with a possible D match to TRBD1 (5 bases). The germline V gene encodes CDR1 LGHNA and CDR2 YSLEER. Between the trimmed V and J ends, which lost 2 bases and 4 bases, there was a span of 15 bases. The CDR3 is 15 amino acids. DNA for the CDR3: TGCGCCAGCAGCCAAACGACAGTGTTTGAATACGAGCAGTACTTC. Protein: CASSQTTVFEYEQYF.

This clone was counted many times. This sequence joins TRBV7-9 and TRBJ2-5, with TRBD2 matching 12 bases. The germline V gene encodes CDR1 SEHNR and CDR2 FQNEAQ (reference sequence). The CDR3 totals 16 residues. V lost 5 bases, J lost 5 bases, and 9 bases stayed unmatched. The CDR3: CASSPGLAGLGETQYF. CDR3 in DNA: TGTGCCAGCAGCCCGGGACTAGCGGGTCTGGGGGAGACCCAGTACTTC.

The V call is TRBV6-1, the J call TRBJ2-2; 8 bases are a match to TRBD2. From germline, CDR1 is MNHNS and CDR2 SASEGT. The CDR3 contains 14 residues. V lost 8 bases and J lost 4; bases outside the gene matches: 6. This CDR3 is CASRTSPLTGELFF. The CDR3 bases are TGTGCCAGCCGGACTAGCCCGCTCACCGGGGAGCTGTTTTTT.